Below, 9 T cell receptor beta chains from the same sample are listed, as sequenced in a study of blood T cell repertoires in COVID-19. This table comes from immunoSEQ multiplex PCR, and its TCRdb copy is limited to in-frame clones, with some not included. The sample lists under 250,000 clones; approximately 80% were seen once. Source material: peripheral blood. Receptors originate from a middle-aged man with acute or convalescent COVID-19.

This clone was detected only a few times. The J gene is TRBJ2-7, the V gene TRBV19; tentatively, D is TRBD1 (6 bases). The CDR3 contains 17 residues. V lost 6 bases and J lost 5, with 26 bases in between. From germline, CDR1 is LNHDA and CDR2 SQIVND (reference sequence). CDR3 sequence reads: CASSKVIRGSQLHEQYF. As DNA, the CDR3 is TGTGCCAGTAGCAAAGTTATCAGGGGTTCCCAGCTGCACGAGCAGTACTTC.

The chain is built from TRBV27 and TRBJ1-6; D is unresolved. This CDR3 is 13 amino acids long. Between the trimmed V and J ends, which lost 3 bases and 10 bases, there was a span of 10 bases. The germline V gene has CDR1 MNHEY and CDR2 SMNVEV (reference sequence). The CDR3 bases are TGTGCCAGCAGTTTGGGCAAATCCTCACCCCTCCACTTT. As protein: CASSLGKSSPLHF.

The rearrangement joins TRBV3-1 (or the pseudogene TRBV3-2) to TRBJ2-1; D unresolved. The CDR3 totals 12 residues. Germline V gives CDR1 LGHDT, CDR2 YNNKEL (reference sequence). Trimming shortened V by 1 base and J by 6 bases, and 4 bases separated the two germline ends. CDR3 coding DNA: TGTGCCAGCAGCCAAGTCCGCAATGAGCAGTTCTTC. It translates to CASSQVRNEQFF.

This chain connects TRBV7-3 to TRBJ2-1; 12 nucleotides agree with TRBD2. Germline V gene data show CDR1 as SGHTA and CDR2 as FQGTGA. The CDR3 totals 17 residues. V was pared by 4 bases and J by 0 bases, with 4 bases of the junction left unmatched. Written as DNA, the CDR3 is TGTGCCAGCAGCTCATCTAGCGGGAGGGCCTCCTACAATGAGCAGTTCTTC. It specifies CASSSSSGRASYNEQFF. Full variable domain (rest looked up from reference TRBV7-3 and TRBJ2-1): GAGVSQTPSNKVTEKGKYVELRCDPISGHTALYWYRQSLGQGPEFLIYFQGTGAADDSGLPNDRFFAVRPEGSVSTLKIQRTERGDSAVYLCASSSSSGRASYNEQFFGPGTRLTVL.

The V gene is TRBV3-1 (or the pseudogene TRBV3-2), the J gene TRBJ2-2; D call uncertain. Germline V gene sequence: CDR1 LGHDT, CDR2 YNNKEL (reference sequence). Trimming took 0 bases from V and 6 from J, leaving 11 bases between them. The CDR3 is 15 residues long. Here the CDR3 reads CASSQDIAFPGELFF. Here the CDR3 DNA reads TGTGCCAGCAGCCAAGATATTGCGTTCCCCGGGGAGCTGTTTTTT.

In this sample, this clone turned up a few times. V usage is TRBV2 and J usage is TRBJ2-7; 10 bases fit TRBD2. The CDR3 has 17 amino acids. The germline CDR1 and CDR2 sequences are SNHLY and FYNNEI. The V segment lost 6 bases and the J segment 1 base; nucleotides outside the gene matches: 12. The CDR3 DNA reads TGTGCCAGCAGCGACTCAGTACTAGCGGGGATTTCCTACGAGCAGTACTTC. Translated, it gives CASSDSVLAGISYEQYF.

The gene calls are TRBV6-1 and TRBJ1-6; D possibly corresponds to TRBD1 (5 bases). Per germline, CDR1 MNHNS and CDR2 SASEGT. Trimming shortened V by 0 bases and J by 0 bases, and 15 bases separated the two germline ends. CDR3 length: 19 amino acids. The CDR3 DNA reads TGTGCCAGCAGTGAAGCGCTAGTAGGGGCGAGCTCCTATAATTCACCCCTCCACTTT. Its translation: CASSEALVGASSYNSPLHF.

V gene TRBV7-8 combines with J gene TRBJ1-2; 10 bases are shared with TRBD1. Germline V CDR1 and CDR2: SGHVS, FQNEAQ. CDR3 length: 17 residues. Unmatched junction bases numbered 10, after V lost 3 bases and J lost 3 bases. CDR3 in amino acids: CASSFGTGERFDYGYTF. The CDR3 DNA sequence: TGTGCCAGCAGCTTTGGGACAGGGGAACGTTTCGACTATGGCTACACCTTC.

The J gene is TRBJ2-5, the V gene TRBV24-1, with a tentative D call TRBD1 (6 bases). The germline gives CDR1 KGHDR, CDR2 SFDVKD. V was pared by 7 bases and J by 2 bases, with 10 bases between. The CDR3 is made up of 13 amino acids. This CDR3 reads CATSEGTQETQYF. CDR3 DNA: TGTGCCACCAGCGAAGGGACACAAGAGACCCAGTACTTC.